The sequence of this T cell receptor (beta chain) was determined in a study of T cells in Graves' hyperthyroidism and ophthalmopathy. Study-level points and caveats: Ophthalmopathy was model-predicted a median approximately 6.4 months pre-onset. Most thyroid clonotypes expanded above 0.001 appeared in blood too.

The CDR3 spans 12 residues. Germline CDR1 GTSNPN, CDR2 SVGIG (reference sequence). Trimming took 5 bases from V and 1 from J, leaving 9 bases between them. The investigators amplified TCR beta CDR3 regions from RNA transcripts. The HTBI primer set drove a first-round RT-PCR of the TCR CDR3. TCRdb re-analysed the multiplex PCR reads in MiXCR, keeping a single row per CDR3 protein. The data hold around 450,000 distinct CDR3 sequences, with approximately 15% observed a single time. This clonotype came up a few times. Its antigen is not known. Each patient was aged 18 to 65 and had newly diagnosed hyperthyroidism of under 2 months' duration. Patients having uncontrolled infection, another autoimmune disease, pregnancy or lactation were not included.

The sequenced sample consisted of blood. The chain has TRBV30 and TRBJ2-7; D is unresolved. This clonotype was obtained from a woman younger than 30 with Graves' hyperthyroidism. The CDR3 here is CAWSQLSYEQYF. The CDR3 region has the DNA TGTGCCTGGTCCCAGCTATCCTACGAGCAGTACTTC.